The sequence of this TCR beta chain was determined in a study of blood T cell repertoires in COVID-19. Across the study: COVID-19 samples collected from the United States, Italy and Spain covered acute and convalescent phases. T cells, B-cell-depleted T cells, or PBMCs supplied cDNA or gDNA.

Germline loops: CDR1 MNHNS, CDR2 SASEGT. The length of the CDR3 is 14 residues. With 3 bases clipped from V and 2 bases from J, the junction kept 3 bases outside the gene matches. Original handling: Estimated nucleated cell counts came from reference gene primer amplification. Some clones are missing from TCRdb's copy, which holds only in-frame ones; the method was immunoSEQ multiplex PCR. The V and J calls and clone size are taken from that table; D and trimming were inferred from the DNA. This sample carries about 58,000 clones, 85% to 90% of them seen once, and the ten largest clones take 1.4%. The sequenced material came from peripheral blood. V gene TRBV6-1 combines with J gene TRBJ2-7, with 8 nucleotides matching TRBD1. The clonotype comes from a man between 60 and 75 years old with acute or convalescent COVID-19. In DNA form, the CDR3 reads TGTGCCAGCAGTGAGCCGGGACAGGCCTACGAGCAGTACTTC. Protein sequence: CASSEPGQAYEQYF.